This TCR beta chain originates from a study of identical twins. Whole-study results and caveats: In drawing conclusions, the study used cross-sectional statistical analysis and did not follow the same donors. Twins' excess sharing was less marked for out-of-frame beta sequences. Cord blood beta clonotypes that were abundant carried fewer insertions, and memory repertoires showed no such trend. Modelling approaches yielded underestimates of out-of-frame TCR alpha sharing between monozygotic twins.

V lost 6 bases and J lost 8; bases outside the gene matches: 8. Per the germline V gene, CDR1 is LNHNV and CDR2 is YYDKDF (reference sequence). The CDR3 contains 14 residues. Via MiXCR, TCRdb re-called the 5' RACE reads, giving one row per CDR3 protein. The sample lists roughly 570,000 distinct CDR3 sequences; just under 10% were seen once. Comment on this clonotype: As yet, its antigen is unknown.

These data are also associated with another study on yellow fever vaccine responses in identical twins.

The V call is TRBV15, the J call TRBJ1-4; 8 bases fit TRBD1. Sample: PBMCs. This sequence originates from a woman aged 18-29 years in good health. The DNA for the CDR3 is TGTGCCACCAGAAATGGTCAGGGGGCCGAAAAACTGTTTTTT. Its protein product is CATRNGQGAEKLFF.